The subject of this entry is one TCR beta chain. Its recognized antigen is unknown. No quality values exist for individual bases; no much larger clone is one base distant. The reads were generated on an Illumina HiSeq 1500. The public sequencing data were trimmed at Q25 with fastp and processed into clonotypes with MiXCR by TCRdb, which kept only in-frame beta chains. Each CDR3 protein gets just one entry, which takes the most common genes and DNA from the rows behind it. For this sample the table gives approximately 120,000 distinct CDR3 sequences, of which about 30% were detected only once. The biggest ten clones account for around 80% of the sample. This sample was taken from a study of T cell repertoires in cytomegalovirus infection (dated by TCRdb to the late 2010s). Regarding the study in general: Peptide stimulations targeted recently identified HLA-C-restricted CMV epitopes, whose presentation resists viral immunomodulation, together with well-studied HLA-B-restricted epitopes. Because public TCR beta signatures pointed to carriage of CMV infection together with the matching HLA type, the HLA type of each donor mattered for the analysis. Summary of the overall study and its limitations: Carriers of CMV infection plus the relevant HLA type were discriminated by the cumulative frequency of public TCR beta family members in the study cohort and in an independent 352-donor cohort. In the ex vivo response, HLA-C-restricted CMV-specific TCR beta clonotypes were dominant, and in two of eight donors the single most frequent clonotype came from this HLA-C-restricted group.

This specimen's treatment or condition label, per the study, means: in vitro stimulation with specific CMV peptide epitopes to enrich CMV-specific T cells. Measured from the cysteine to the phenylalanine, the CDR3 is 15 residues long. CDR3 DNA is the only sequence kept; it has 45 bases, read in frame from the first base. Deletion took 4 bases off V and 4 bases off J, with a span of 16 bases between the germline ends. CDR1 and CDR2 (MGHRA, YSYEKL) derive from the germline V gene. The TCR originated in a human donor in good health (CMV status not recorded). Some clones in this sample may be carry-over from other donors' samples. The rearranged segments are TRBV4-1 and TRBJ1-1; the D gene cannot be named for sure. The input for sequencing was CD8+ T cells from cultured PBMCs, taken from culture after CMV antigen stimulation. The DNA sequence reads TGCGCCAGCAGCCTCCCAGCGGCAGGTAGCACTGAAGCTTTCTTT. This sequence encodes CASSLPAAGSTEAFF.